A selection of T cell receptor beta chains follows, all from one sample in a study of cytomegalovirus exposure and HLA in healthy donors. Sequenced by immunoSEQ multiplex PCR; TCRdb stores in-frame clones only, minus some. The sample carries about 160,000 clones, 82% recorded once. Material: PBMCs. These receptors came from a girl aged 10 to 17 in good health and CMV-seropositive. Both conserved end residues are part of each CDR3. D genes are given only for firm matches. Not all rows give a size; the values are once, few, many and, for expanded clones, a class.

>NA|TRBD1|TRBV30|TRBJ1-1|14
TGTGCCTGGAGCCTGTCAGGGGGCTTCACTGAAGCTTTCTTT
CAWSLSGGFTEAFF
>NA|TRBD2|TRBV2|TRBJ2-7|13
TGTGCCAGCGGCGGGGGGCCTGTCTACGAGCAGTACTTC
CASGGGPVYEQYF
>few|NA|TRBV7-6|TRBJ2-3|12
TGTGCCAGCAGCCCTAGCACAGATACGCAGTATTTT
CASSPSTDTQYF
>few|NA|TRBV5-1|TRBJ2-5|13
TGCGCCAGCAGCCCTCAGGGCCAAGAGACCCAGTACTTC
CASSPQGQETQYF
>few|NA|TRBV2|TRBJ2-5|13
TGTGCCAGCACCCCGGCAGGGGGGGAGACCCAGTACTTC
CASTPAGGETQYF
>NA|NA|TRBV19|TRBJ1-1|19
TGTGCCAGTAGTATAGATCGAGTCGGCTGGAGGGTTCGTGAAACTGAAGCTTTCTTT
CASSIDRVGWRVRETEAFF
>NA|TRBD1|TRBV10-3|TRBJ1-1|13
TGTGCCTCCGGGACAGGGAGGGGAACTGAAGCTTTCTTT
CASGTGRGTEAFF
>NA|TRBD2|TRBV6-6|TRBJ2-4|13
TGTGCCAGCAGGCCCGGACTAGGGAACATTCAGTACTTC
CASRPGLGNIQYF
>NA|TRBD1|TRBV6-5|TRBJ1-1|13
TGTGCCAGCAGGGACAGGGGCGACCCTGAAGCTTTCTTT
CASRDRGDPEAFF
>NA|NA|TRBV2|TRBJ2-1|14
TGTGCCAGCAGTGGAGACAGCTCCTACAATGAGCAGTTCTTC
CASSGDSSYNEQFF
>NA|TRBD1|TRBV28|TRBJ2-7|15
TGTGCCAGCAGTTTCGGGGGACAGGGGGCCTACGAGCAGTACTTC
CASSFGGQGAYEQYF
>NA|NA|TRBV2|TRBJ2-3|13
TGTGCCAGCAGTGGAAGACGCGGGGATACGCAGTATTTT
CASSGRRGDTQYF
>NA|TRBD1|TRBV29-1|TRBJ2-4|15
TGCAGCGTTGAAGATCAAGGCAGGGGGTTTCACATTCAGTACTTC
CSVEDQGRGFHIQYF
>NA|NA|TRBV7-8|TRBJ1-2|12
TGTGCCAGCAGCTCCGGGACAATCAGCTACACCTTC
CASSSGTISYTF
>NA|NA|TRBV2|TRBJ1-5|14
TGTGCCAGCAGTCCGGACATTAGCAATCAGCCCCAGCATTTT
CASSPDISNQPQHF